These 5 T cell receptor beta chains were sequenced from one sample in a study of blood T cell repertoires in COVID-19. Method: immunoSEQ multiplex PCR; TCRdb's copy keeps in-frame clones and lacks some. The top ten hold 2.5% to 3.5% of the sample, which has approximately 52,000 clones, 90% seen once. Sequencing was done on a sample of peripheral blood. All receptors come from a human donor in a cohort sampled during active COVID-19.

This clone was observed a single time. CDR3 sequence: CASSFSASDTGELFF. CDR3 coding DNA: TGTGCCAGCAGTTTTAGCGCGAGTGACACCGGGGAGCTGTTTTTT. V usage is TRBV27 and J usage is TRBJ2-2; weak D call: TRBD2 (5 bases). V dropped 3 bases and J dropped 3 bases, with 11 bases sitting between them. CDR3 size: 15 residues. The germline gives CDR1 MNHEY, CDR2 SMNVEV (reference sequence).

The CDR3 loop reads CSVAGLAGGPGSYNEQFF. The CDR3 region has the DNA TGCAGCGTGGCCGGACTAGCGGGAGGCCCCGGCTCCTACAATGAGCAGTTCTTC. V and J are TRBV29-1 and TRBJ2-1, with 14 bases lining up with TRBD2. V lost 6 bases, J lost 0 bases, and 10 bases stayed unmatched. Germline V gene data show CDR1 as SQVTM and CDR2 as ANQGSEA. There are 18 residues in the CDR3.

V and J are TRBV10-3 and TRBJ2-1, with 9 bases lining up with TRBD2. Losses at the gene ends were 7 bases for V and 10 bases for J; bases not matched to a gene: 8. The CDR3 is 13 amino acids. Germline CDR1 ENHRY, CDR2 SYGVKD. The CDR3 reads CAITAGGPLEQFF. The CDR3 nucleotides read TGTGCCATCACGGCGGGAGGGCCATTAGAGCAGTTCTTC.

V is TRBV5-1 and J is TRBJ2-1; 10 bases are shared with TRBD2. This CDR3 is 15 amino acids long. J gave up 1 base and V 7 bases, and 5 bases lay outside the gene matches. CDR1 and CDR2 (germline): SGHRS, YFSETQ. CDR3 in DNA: TGCGCCAGCTACATAGCGGGAGGATCCTACAATGAGCAGTTCTTC. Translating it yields CASYIAGGSYNEQFF.

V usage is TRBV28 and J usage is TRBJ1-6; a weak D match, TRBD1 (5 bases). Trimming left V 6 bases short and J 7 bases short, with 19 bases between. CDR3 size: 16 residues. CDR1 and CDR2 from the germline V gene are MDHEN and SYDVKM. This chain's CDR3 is CASSLAGVLYNSPLHF. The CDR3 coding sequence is TGTGCCAGCAGCCTTGCGGGGGTCCTTTACAATTCACCCCTCCACTTT.